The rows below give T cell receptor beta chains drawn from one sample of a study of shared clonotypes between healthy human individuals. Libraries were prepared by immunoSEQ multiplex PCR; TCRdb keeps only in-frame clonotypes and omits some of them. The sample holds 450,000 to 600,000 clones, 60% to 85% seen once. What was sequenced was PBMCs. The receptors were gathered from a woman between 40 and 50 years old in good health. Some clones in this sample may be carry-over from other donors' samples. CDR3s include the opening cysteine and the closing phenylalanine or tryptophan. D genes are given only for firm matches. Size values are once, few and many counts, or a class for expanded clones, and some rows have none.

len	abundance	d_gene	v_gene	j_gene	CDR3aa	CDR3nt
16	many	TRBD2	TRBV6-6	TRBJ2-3	CASSYPGLAATDTQYF	TGTGCCAGCAGTTACCCTGGACTAGCGGCCACAGATACGCAGTATTTT
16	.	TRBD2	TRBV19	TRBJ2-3	CASSPSGRAKADTQYF	TGTGCCAGTAGTCCGAGCGGGAGGGCCAAGGCAGATACGCAGTATTTT
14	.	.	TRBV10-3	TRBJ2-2	CAIKGLGDTGELFF	TGTGCCATCAAGGGATTGGGAGACACCGGGGAGCTGTTTTTT
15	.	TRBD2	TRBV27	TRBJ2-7	CASSPGAGSAYEQYF	TGTGCCAGCAGCCCGGGAGCGGGATCGGCCTACGAGCAGTACTTC
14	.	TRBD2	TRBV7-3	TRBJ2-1	CASSRLAAYNEQFF	TGTGCCAGCAGCCGACTAGCCGCCTACAATGAGCAGTTCTTC
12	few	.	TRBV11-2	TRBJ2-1	CASSLGYPQAFF	TGTGCCAGCAGCTTAGGCTACCCGCAGGCGTTCTTC
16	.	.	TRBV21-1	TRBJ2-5	CARLIFGLAGEETQYF	TGTGCCAGACTGATTTTCGGACTAGCGGGGGAAGAGACCCAGTACTTC
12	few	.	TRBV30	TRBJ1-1	CAWSRQDTEAFF	TGTGCCTGGAGTCGACAGGACACTGAAGCTTTCTTT
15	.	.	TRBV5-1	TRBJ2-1	CASSLGQSSYNEQFF	TGCGCCAGCAGCTTAGGACAGAGCTCCTACAATGAGCAGTTCTTC
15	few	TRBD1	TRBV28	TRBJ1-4	CASSQHGTVYEKLFF	TGTGCCAGCAGTCAACACGGGACAGTATATGAAAAACTGTTTTTT
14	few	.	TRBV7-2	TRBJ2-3	CASSSLPRTDTQYF	TGTGCCAGCAGCTCCCTGCCTCGCACAGATACGCAGTATTTT
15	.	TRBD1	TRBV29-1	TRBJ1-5	CSEARDRGNNQPQHF	TGCAGCGAGGCCCGGGACAGGGGGAACAATCAGCCCCAGCATTTT
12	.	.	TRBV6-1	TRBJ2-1	CASSEAGPEQFF	TGTGCCAGCAGTGAAGCAGGACCGGAGCAGTTCTTC